Shown below are 14 T cell receptor beta chains from a single sample sequenced in a study of blood T cell repertoires in COVID-19. The table came from immunoSEQ multiplex PCR; TCRdb's copy has only in-frame clones and leaves some out. The table has under 200,000 clones, 80% to 90% seen once; the top ten hold roughly 4.5%. Sequencing used peripheral blood. The receptor set was obtained from an elderly woman with acute or convalescent COVID-19.

The V and J genes are TRBV6-5 and TRBJ1-6, with 10 bases lining up with TRBD1. CDR1 and CDR2 (germline): MNHEY, SVGAGI. Trimming removed 4 bases from V and 5 bases from J; junction bases left unmatched: 5. There are 16 residues in the CDR3. CDR3 DNA: TGTGCCAGCAGTTCACGACAGGGGGCGAATAATTCACCCCTCCACTTT. It is translated as CASSSRQGANNSPLHF.

The chain joins TRBV28 to TRBJ1-5; no definite D call. CDR3 length: 15 amino acids. CDR1 is MDHEN, CDR2 SYDVKM, per germline. Trimming stripped 8 bases from V and 0 bases from J, with 14 bases between. CDR3 nucleotides: TGTGCCAGCTACCCCCTTAGTGGTAGCAATCAGCCCCAGCATTTT. Protein: CASYPLSGSNQPQHF.

The genes are TRBV4-1 and TRBJ2-7; TRBD2 matches 10 bases. This CDR3 is 19 amino acids long. Per the germline V gene, CDR1 is MGHRA and CDR2 is YSYEKL. Germline trimming cut 0 bases from V and 3 bases from J; bases unmatched to any gene: 14. CDR3 nucleotide sequence: TGCGCCAGCAGCCAAGAATCCGGCGGCCTAGCGGGAGCGGGCTACGAGCAGTACTTC. It is translated as CASSQESGGLAGAGYEQYF.

The chain combines TRBV5-4 with TRBJ2-7, with 15 bases fitting TRBD2. The V and J ends lost 4 bases and 2 bases, in that order; junction bases with no gene match: 4. The CDR3 totals 16 residues. Germline V gives CDR1 SGHNT, CDR2 YYREEE (reference sequence). The CDR3 DNA sequence: TGTGCCAGCAGCGGGGGACTAGCGGGGGGCCCCTACGAGCAGTACTTC. Translation: CASSGGLAGGPYEQYF.

J is TRBJ2-3 and V is TRBV29-1, with D possibly being TRBD1 (5 bases). The ends were cut back, 4 bases at V and 2 bases at J, with 10 bases in the middle. CDR3 length: 13 amino acids. CDR1 and CDR2 (germline): SQVTM, ANQGSEA. CDR3 protein: CSVVTASTDTQYF. CDR3 in DNA: TGCAGCGTTGTGACAGCGTCCACAGATACGCAGTATTTT.

The gene calls are TRBV7-9 and TRBJ2-3; D perhaps matches TRBD1 (6 bases). CDR3 length: 14 amino acids. Trimming left V 1 base short and J 2 bases short, with 7 bases between. Germline V gene data show CDR1 as SEHNR and CDR2 as FQNEAQ (reference sequence). In DNA, the CDR3 is TGTGCCAGCAGCTTAGGGGACATCACAGATACGCAGTATTTT. Translation: CASSLGDITDTQYF.

The chain employs TRBV4-3 and TRBJ1-3; the D gene is possibly TRBD1 (5 bases). CDR3 length: 15 residues. Trimming removed 2 bases at V and 0 bases at J, with 8 bases between. Germline V gene lookup returns CDR1 LGHNA and CDR2 YSLEER. Here the CDR3 reads CASSQSGGSGNTIYF. The CDR3, as DNA: TGCGCCAGCAGCCAATCCGGGGGCTCTGGAAACACCATATATTTT.

The CDR3 region is CASSPRERYSSYEQYF. CDR3 bases: TGTGCCAGCTCACCACGAGAGCGGTACAGCTCCTACGAGCAGTACTTC. The V and J genes are TRBV18 and TRBJ2-7, with D possibly matching TRBD2 (5 bases). The V end lost 1 base, the J end lost 0 bases, and 13 bases lay between the germline ends. The germline V gene has CDR1 KGHSH and CDR2 LQKENI. There are 16 residues in the CDR3.

This clone was detected a few times. The genes are TRBV27 and TRBJ1-2, with TRBD1 matching over 9 bases. V dropped 0 bases and J dropped 2; count of bases not matched to a gene: 13. CDR3 size: 19 residues. Germline V lookup: CDR1 MNHEY, CDR2 SMNVEV (reference sequence). The CDR3 loop is CASSLSWTGEGALNYGYTF. CDR3 sequence (DNA): TGTGCCAGCAGTTTATCCTGGACAGGGGAAGGGGCCTTAAACTATGGCTACACCTTC.

This clone was seen only once. This chain connects TRBV19 to TRBJ2-7; the D gene is possibly TRBD2 (6 bases). Germline lookup yields CDR1 LNHDA and CDR2 SQIVND (reference sequence). There are 15 residues in the CDR3. The V and J ends lost 6 bases and 0 bases respectively, with 15 bases between them. Here the CDR3 DNA reads TGTGCCAGTAGCTACTATAGCGGAGGCTCCTACGAGCAGTACTTC. Translation gives CASSYYSGGSYEQYF.

The chain combines TRBV11-3 with TRBJ1-1; TRBD1 aligns across 9 bases. J gave up 1 base and V 5 bases, and 5 bases lay outside the gene matches. Germline V gene lookup returns CDR1 SGHNT and CDR2 YENEEA. The length of the CDR3 is 15 residues. The CDR3, as DNA: TGTGCCAGCAGCGCGAGACAGGGGGGGAACACTGAAGCTTTCTTT. As protein: CASSARQGGNTEAFF.

For the CDR3, the DNA is TGTGCCAGCACCCGGGACAGGGTTTTTCAGGAGACCCAGTACTTC. The encoded protein is CASTRDRVFQETQYF. The chain links TRBV2 to TRBJ2-5, with TRBD1 identical over 9 bases. J lost 5 bases, V lost 7 bases, and 11 bases had no gene match. CDR1 is SNHLY and CDR2 is FYNNEI in the germline V gene. This CDR3 spans 15 amino acids.

V usage is TRBV19 and J usage is TRBJ1-2; 7 nucleotides line up with TRBD1. The CDR3 is made up of 14 amino acids. V lost 4 bases and J lost 10; bases outside the gene matches: 12. The V gene's germline CDR1 is LNHDA and CDR2 SQIVND (reference sequence). This CDR3 is CASSTGQATESYTF. The CDR3 DNA reads TGTGCCAGTAGTACTGGACAGGCCACCGAATCCTACACCTTC.

The V gene is TRBV12-3 or TRBV12-4, the J gene TRBJ1-2; D call uncertain. With 6 bases removed from V and 0 bases from J, the gap between germline ends came to 8 bases. This CDR3 has 13 amino acids. The CDR3 sequence is CASRRTPNYGYTF. The CDR3 DNA reads as TGTGCCAGCAGACGGACTCCTAACTATGGCTACACCTTC.